The T cell receptor beta chain under discussion was sequenced for a study of shared clonotypes between healthy human individuals. Whole-study context: There were three CD4 naive, three CD4 memory, two CD8 naive and one CD8 memory plates per donor.

General study findings and limits: Few donors limited the genetic and exposure-history diversity represented.

TCRdb keeps only in-frame clones here, not all; method: immunoSEQ multiplex PCR. The table records around 1.4 million clones, about 98.5% of them present only once. Comment on this clone: The antigen is not known.

The source is a man aged 25-45 years in good health. The sequencing input was naive CD4+ T cells sorted from blood. Sample subset: CD45RA+ positively selected.

The DNA of the CDR3 is TGTGCCAGTAGTGGGGACAGGTGGGAGCAGTACTTC. Amino acid sequence: CASSGDRWEQYF. This chain uses TRBV19 with TRBJ2-7, with 8 bases matching TRBD1. Germline V gene data show CDR1 as LNHDA and CDR2 as SQIVND (reference sequence). The CDR3 is 12 amino acids. V was pared by 5 bases and J by 7 bases, with 4 bases of the junction left unmatched.